Listed here are 5 T cell receptor beta chains from one sample, sequenced in a study of blood T cell repertoires in COVID-19. TCRdb's table, derived via immunoSEQ multiplex PCR, lists solely in-frame clones and lacks some. Here the sample spans 200,000 to 300,000 clones, 85% to 90% being singletons. Sequencing was done on a sample of peripheral blood. Receptors originate from an older woman with COVID-19, enrolled during active disease.

The chain has TRBV28 and TRBJ1-2; TRBD1 might be the D (6 bases). Per the germline V gene, CDR1 is MDHEN and CDR2 is SYDVKM. The CDR3 runs to 15 residues. V lost 8 bases to trimming and J lost 7 bases, with 23 bases between them. Here the CDR3 reads CASLQQGLVLGGYTF. In DNA form, the CDR3 reads TGTGCCAGCCTCCAACAGGGTTTAGTTTTGGGTGGCTACACCTTC.

Here the CDR3 reads CASSSRTRRETQYF. The CDR3 nucleotides read TGTGCCAGCAGCTCCCGGACTAGGCGGGAGACCCAGTACTTC. The rearrangement joins TRBV7-6 to TRBJ2-5; 7 bases map to TRBD2. J was trimmed by 5 bases and V by 4 bases; bases with no gene match: 7. CDR1 is SGHVS and CDR2 is FNYEAQ in the germline V gene. The CDR3 consists of 14 residues. The variable domain in full, with the rest retrieved from reference TRBV7-6 and TRBJ2-5, is GAGVSQSPRYKVTKRGQDVALRCDPISGHVSLYWYRQALGQGPEFLTYFNYEAQQDKSGLPNDRFSAERPEGSISTLTIQRTEQRDSAMYRCASSSRTRRETQYFGPGTRLLVL.

The chain carries TRBV28 and TRBJ1-4, with D perhaps TRBD1 (6 bases). The V gene lost 5 bases and the J gene lost 4 bases, with 14 bases spanning the gap. CDR3 length: 15 amino acids. CDR1 and CDR2 from the germline V gene are MDHEN and SYDVKM. The CDR3 here is CASSVPTGYNEKLFF. CDR3 sequence (DNA): TGTGCCAGCAGTGTCCCTACAGGGTATAATGAAAAACTGTTTTTT.

This chain connects TRBV7-2 to TRBJ1-2; 8 bases align to TRBD1. Germline CDR1 and CDR2: SGHTA and FQGNSA. There are 16 residues in the CDR3. V was clipped by 5 bases and J by 2 bases; unmatched bases: 10. As DNA, the CDR3 is TGTGCCAGCAGCCTACGGACAGGGAACCTGAACTATGGCTACACCTTC. It specifies CASSLRTGNLNYGYTF.

The rearrangement joins TRBV3-1 (or the pseudogene TRBV3-2) to TRBJ2-7; no clear D gene. CDR3 length equals 13 residues. Germline CDR1 LGHDT, CDR2 YNNKEL (reference sequence). The germline V and J ends were trimmed by 0 bases and 6 bases, with 9 bases remaining between them. The CDR3 nucleotides are TGTGCCAGCAGCCAAGACAGGTTTGGCGAGCAGTACTTC. It specifies CASSQDRFGEQYF.